These 32 T cell receptor beta chains were all obtained from the same sample, sequenced in a study of T cells in Graves' hyperthyroidism and ophthalmopathy. Researchers amplified the TCR beta CDR3 regions from RNA transcripts. RT-PCR in the first round (using the HTBI primer set) targeted the TCR CDR3. MiXCR was run by TCRdb on the multiplex PCR reads, yielding one entry per CDR3 protein. In the table there are a few hundred thousand distinct CDR3 sequences, 15% to 17% of which are singletons. Sequencing was done on a sample of blood. The receptors here all came from a woman between 18 and 30 years old with Graves' hyperthyroidism.

This clonotype was seen ten or more times. The J gene is TRBJ2-3, the V gene TRBV6-1; 16 bases fit TRBD2. Germline lookup yields CDR1 MNHNS and CDR2 SASEGT. The V and J ends lost 6 bases and 7 bases, in that order; junction bases with no gene match: 13. There are 18 residues in the CDR3. This CDR3 reads CASRGLAGGPPIGNTQYF. CDR3 in DNA: TGTGCCAGCAGGGGACTAGCGGGGGGGCCACCGATAGGAAATACGCAGTATTTT.

In the case of this clonotype: A much larger clonotype is one base distant, so this may be a read error. This rearrangement joins TRBV10-3 to TRBJ1-1; D remains ambiguous. Between the trimmed V and J ends, which lost 6 bases and 0 bases, there was a span of 11 bases. Looked up from germline, CDR1 is ENHRY and CDR2 is SYGVKD. The CDR3 sequence is 14 residues long. The CDR3 here is CAIRERELNTEAFF. The CDR3 DNA follows: TGTGCCATCAGGGAGCGGGAACTGAACACTGAAGCTTTCTTT.

The gene calls are TRBV10-3 and TRBJ1-1; 7 nucleotides match TRBD1. The trim removed 9 bases at V and 1 base at J, leaving 5 bases unmatched. Germline-derived CDR1 and CDR2 are ENHRY and SYGVKD. The CDR3 sequence is 13 residues long. The CDR3 DNA sequence: TGTGCCATAAAGGGGGCAGGGAACACTGAAGCTTTCTTT. Translation: CAIKGAGNTEAFF.

This clonotype was found many times. V gene TRBV7-9 combines with J gene TRBJ2-5; 9 bases fit TRBD1. V gave up 4 bases and J gave up 4 bases; unmatched junction bases: 10. CDR1 is SEHNR, CDR2 FQNEAQ, per germline (reference sequence). This CDR3 is built from 16 residues. This CDR3 reads CASSSTGGSGGETQYF. The CDR3 DNA follows: TGTGCCAGCAGCTCCACAGGGGGCAGTGGCGGAGAGACCCAGTACTTC. Looking up the rest from reference TRBV7-9 and TRBJ2-5 gives the full variable domain: DTGVSQNPRHKITKRGQNVTFRCDPISEHNRLYWYRQTLGQGPEFLTYFQNEAQLEKSRLLSDRFSAERPKGSFSTLEIQRTEQGDSAMYLCASSSTGGSGGETQYFGPGTRLLVL.

This clonotype has a handful of counts. This CDR3 is CASSLGTDQETQYF. CDR3 nucleotides: TGTGCCAGCAGCTTGGGGACCGATCAAGAGACCCAGTACTTC. The chain couples TRBV5-4 to TRBJ2-5; no clear D gene. V was shortened by 0 bases and J by 2 bases, with 8 bases between the two germline ends. Per germline, CDR1 SGHNT and CDR2 YYREEE (reference sequence). The CDR3 has 14 residues. Using reference TRBV5-4 and TRBJ2-5 for the parts outside the CDR3, the full variable domain is ETGVTQSPTHLIKTRGQQVTLRCSSQSGHNTVSWYQQALGQGPQFIFQYYREEENGRGNFPPRFSGLQFPNYSSELNVNALELDDSALYLCASSLGTDQETQYFGPGTRLLVL.

This clonotype was detected a few times. The V gene is TRBV4-2, the J gene TRBJ2-1, with TRBD1 as a possible D gene (6 bases). The CDR3 has 15 amino acids. Between the trimmed V and J ends, which lost 3 bases and 6 bases, there was a span of 15 bases. In germline, CDR1 is LGHNA, CDR2 YNFKEQ. CDR3 in amino acids: CASSQALSGANEQFF. CDR3 in DNA: TGTGCCAGCAGCCAGGCCTTATCAGGGGCCAATGAGCAGTTCTTC.

CDR3 loop: CASSQVQGGEQPQHF. CDR3 nucleotide sequence: TGCGCCAGCAGCCAAGTCCAGGGAGGGGAACAGCCCCAGCATTTT. This chain uses TRBV4-1 with TRBJ1-5, with D possibly TRBD1 on 5 matching bases. CDR3 size: 15 residues. Per the germline V gene, CDR1 is MGHRA and CDR2 is YSYEKL. The V and J ends lost 1 base and 7 bases respectively, with 14 bases between them.

This chain connects TRBV12-3 or TRBV12-4 to TRBJ2-5; D is undetermined. V was pared by 5 bases and J by 1 base, with 14 bases between. The CDR3 extends over 15 amino acids. The CDR3 is CASSGTANLQETQYF. The CDR3 nucleotides read TGTGCCAGCAGTGGAACAGCGAACCTCCAAGAGACCCAGTACTTC.

There are many counts of this clonotype. V usage is TRBV2 and J usage is TRBJ2-1; D is uncertain. Trimming left V 1 base short and J 2 bases short, with 9 bases between. Germline V gene data show CDR1 as SNHLY and CDR2 as FYNNEI. CDR3 length: 15 amino acids. The CDR3: CASSEVGAPYNEQFF. In DNA, the CDR3 is TGTGCCAGCAGTGAAGTTGGAGCGCCCTACAATGAGCAGTTCTTC.

This clonotype appeared many times. The V gene is TRBV7-9, the J gene TRBJ2-5; maybe TRBD2 (6 bases). This CDR3 spans 14 amino acids. V lost 5 bases and J lost 4, with 14 bases in between. Per the germline V gene, CDR1 is SEHNR and CDR2 is FQNEAQ (reference sequence). The CDR3 DNA sequence: TGTGCCAGCAGCCCCGAGCAGGGAGGAGAGACCCAGTACTTC. Translation: CASSPEQGGETQYF.

In its sample, this clonotype was seen many times. The chain links TRBV27 to TRBJ1-1; D is ambiguous. The germline V gene has CDR1 MNHEY and CDR2 SMNVEV (reference sequence). The CDR3 spans 14 residues. Trimming took 4 bases from V and 4 from J, leaving 13 bases between them. The CDR3 DNA follows: TGTGCCAGCAGTTCGACCCCAGTCTTCACTGAAGCTTTCTTT. This gives the protein CASSSTPVFTEAFF.

This clonotype was seen only a few times. DNA of the CDR3: TGCGCCAGCAGCCAAGATGGAGGGAACGGCTACCAAAACATTCAGTACTTC. Protein: CASSQDGGNGYQNIQYF. The rearrangement joins TRBV4-1 to TRBJ2-4; possible D gene TRBD2, 6 bases. The V gene's germline CDR1 is MGHRA and CDR2 YSYEKL. The CDR3 spans 17 residues. The V gene lost 0 bases and the J gene lost 5 bases, with 17 bases spanning the gap.

CDR3 in amino acids: CASSEPGSGANVLTF. The CDR3 nucleotides are TGTGCCAGCAGTGAACCGGGCTCTGGGGCCAACGTCCTGACTTTC. The chain has TRBV25-1 and TRBJ2-6; D not certain. V was clipped by 2 bases and J by 0 bases, with 5 bases between them. Germline V CDR1 and CDR2: MGHDK, SYGVNS. This CDR3 spans 15 amino acids.

This clonotype was observed many times. This chain joins TRBV12-3 or TRBV12-4 and TRBJ2-3, with 9 bases identical to TRBD2. With 3 bases clipped from V and 4 bases from J, the junction kept 8 bases outside the gene matches. The CDR3 extends over 16 amino acids. The CDR3 sequence is CASSFFLAGFADTQYF. DNA for the CDR3: TGTGCCAGCAGTTTTTTCCTAGCGGGATTCGCAGATACGCAGTATTTT.

This clonotype has a handful of counts. The CDR3 is CASSLNLAIENTEAFF. The DNA of the CDR3 is TGCGCCAGCAGCTTGAATTTAGCTATTGAGAACACTGAAGCTTTCTTT. The chain joins TRBV5-1 to TRBJ1-1; D gene ambiguous. This CDR3 spans 16 amino acids. V shed 1 base and J shed 1 base, with 14 bases lying between them. The germline gives CDR1 SGHRS, CDR2 YFSETQ.

This clonotype was counted many times. V is TRBV3-1 and J is TRBJ2-7, with D unresolved. Germline-derived CDR1 and CDR2 are LGHDT and YNNKEL (reference sequence). The CDR3 runs 15 residues. V shed 0 bases and J shed 1 base, with 10 bases lying between them. CDR3 nucleotide sequence: TGTGCCAGCAGCCAAGATCGTGACAAGTCCTACGAGCAGTACTTC. Translated: CASSQDRDKSYEQYF.

The table lists this clonotype with many counts. The CDR3 spells CASNPPRGQRGYGYTF. CDR3 bases: TGTGCCAGCAACCCCCCCCGGGGACAGAGAGGCTATGGCTACACCTTC. The chain uses TRBV28 and TRBJ1-2, with 7 bases aligning to TRBD1. V shed 7 bases, J shed 4 bases, and the junction held 15 bases outside the gene matches. CDR3 length: 16 amino acids. Germline V lookup: CDR1 MDHEN, CDR2 SYDVKM.

At least ten counts were recorded for this clonotype. The genes are TRBV5-1 and TRBJ1-1, with 7 bases that match TRBD1. The CDR3 spans 15 residues. With 4 bases clipped from V and 1 base from J, the junction kept 7 bases outside the gene matches. Germline lookup yields CDR1 SGHRS and CDR2 YFSETQ. This CDR3 is CASSPWTGRNTEAFF. The CDR3 nucleotides are TGCGCCAGCAGCCCTTGGACAGGACGGAACACTGAAGCTTTCTTT.

This clonotype was detected ten times or more. The chain carries TRBV28 and TRBJ2-7; no reliable D call. The CDR3 has 12 residues. Trimming cost V 6 bases and J 1 base, with 7 bases left between them. Per germline, CDR1 MDHEN and CDR2 SYDVKM. The CDR3, as DNA: TGTGCCAGCAGCGTCCGGTCCTACGAGCAGTACTTC. Translation gives CASSVRSYEQYF.

This clonotype was counted many times. This chain uses TRBV6-1 with TRBJ1-1; no clear D gene. V lost 5 bases to trimming and J lost 1 base, with 17 bases between them. Germline V gene data show CDR1 as MNHNS and CDR2 as SASEGT. This CDR3 comprises 16 residues. CDR3 nucleotides: TGTGCCAGCAGTCAAATTCAACGGATGGCGAACACTGAAGCTTTCTTT. It specifies CASSQIQRMANTEAFF.

This clonotype was picked up many times. The chain recombines TRBV10-3 with TRBJ1-5; D is undetermined. V lost 4 bases, J lost 7 bases, and 17 bases lay in between. Per germline, CDR1 ENHRY and CDR2 SYGVKD. The CDR3 extends over 15 amino acids. CDR3 sequence reads: CAISARSRPPQPQHF. The CDR3 coding sequence is TGTGCCATCAGTGCCAGGTCCAGACCGCCCCAGCCCCAGCATTTT.

The sample holds many counts of this clonotype. The chain employs TRBV28 and TRBJ2-4; TRBD2 aligns across 7 bases. Unmatched junction bases numbered 3, after V lost 8 bases and J lost 2 bases. Germline assignment: CDR1 MDHEN and CDR2 SYDVKM. The CDR3 runs 13 residues. The DNA of the CDR3 is TGTGCCAGCGGGGGGGGAACCAAAAACATTCAGTACTTC. This translates into CASGGGTKNIQYF.

This clonotype was picked up many times. The junction departs from germline at one end; a sequencing error may be responsible. This chain joins TRBV7-9 and TRBJ2-2, with 10 bases aligning to TRBD2. The length of the CDR3 is 16 residues. Germline V gives CDR1 SEHNR, CDR2 FQNEAQ (reference sequence). DNA for the CDR3: TGTGCCAGCAGCCTAGCGGGGGCAGCGAACACCGGGGAGCTGTTTTTT. This translates into CASSLAGAANTGELFF.

The chain is built from TRBV7-2 and TRBJ1-2, with TRBD1 as a possible D gene (5 bases). Germline V gene data show CDR1 as SGHTA and CDR2 as FQGNSA. The CDR3 sequence is 12 residues long. The V end was cut by 7 bases, the J end by 4 bases, with 10 bases between. This CDR3 is CASNRSPYGYTF. DNA of the CDR3: TGTGCCAGCAACAGGTCCCCCTATGGCTACACCTTC.

This clonotype was recorded at least ten times. The chain links TRBV28 to TRBJ1-4; D is possibly TRBD1 (6 bases). Germline assignment: CDR1 MDHEN and CDR2 SYDVKM. This CDR3 is 15 amino acids long. The ends were cut back, 6 bases at V and 3 bases at J, with 14 bases in the middle. CDR3 bases: TGTGCCAGCAGGCGTACAGGGCTGTCTAATGAAAAACTGTTTTTT. As protein: CASRRTGLSNEKLFF.

This clonotype was detected only a few times. The chain employs TRBV4-2 and TRBJ2-3, with D unresolved. The ends were cut back, 4 bases at V and 0 bases at J, with 11 bases in the middle. CDR1 and CDR2 (germline): LGHNA, YNFKEQ. The CDR3 runs to 15 residues. The CDR3 protein is CASSPAPTSTDTQYF. The DNA for the CDR3 is TGTGCCAGCAGCCCTGCACCCACTAGCACAGATACGCAGTATTTT.

This clonotype has at least ten counts. The rearrangement links TRBV7-2 to TRBJ2-7, with TRBD1 as a possible D gene (6 bases). Germline V CDR1 and CDR2: SGHTA, FQGNSA. The CDR3 has 15 amino acids. Trimming stripped 0 bases from V and 5 bases from J, with 14 bases between. The CDR3 spells CASSLAFTGQDEQYF. The CDR3 nucleotides are TGTGCCAGCAGCTTAGCGTTTACAGGGCAGGACGAGCAGTACTTC.

This clonotype has a count of ten or more. The chain has TRBV27 and TRBJ2-1; 11 nucleotides match TRBD2. CDR3 length: 16 amino acids. Germline lookup yields CDR1 MNHEY and CDR2 SMNVEV (reference sequence). Losses at the gene ends were 2 bases for V and 3 bases for J; bases not matched to a gene: 3. CDR3 region: CASSLTGLAVYNEQFF. For the CDR3, the DNA is TGTGCCAGCAGTTTAACGGGACTAGCGGTCTACAATGAGCAGTTCTTC.

This chain links TRBV7-2 with TRBJ2-2; TRBD2 agrees at 8 bases. The trim removed 4 bases at V and 5 bases at J, leaving 3 bases unmatched. Germline assignment: CDR1 SGHTA and CDR2 FQGNSA. This CDR3 is built from 14 residues. CDR3 nucleotides: TGTGCCAGCAGCTCCCGGGGGGGAACCGGGGAGCTGTTTTTT. It codes for CASSSRGGTGELFF. Looking up the rest from reference TRBV7-2 and TRBJ2-2 gives the full variable domain: GAGVSQSPSNKVTEKGKDVELRCDPISGHTALYWYRQSLGQGLEFLIYFQGNSAPDKSGLPSDRFSAERTGGSVSTLTIQRTQQEDSAVYLCASSSRGGTGELFFGEGSRLTVL.

As concerns this clonotype: This clone may be a read error of a much larger clone one base away. The rearrangement uses TRBV29-1 and TRBJ1-1; the D is unclear. Trimming took off 4 bases at V and 0 bases at J, with 18 bases between the two ends. The CDR3 length is 16 residues. Germline V CDR1 and CDR2: SQVTM, ANQGSEA. CDR3 residues: CSVVSLVPLMNTEAFF. CDR3 DNA: TGCAGCGTTGTGTCTCTTGTTCCCCTAATGAACACTGAAGCTTTCTTT.

This clonotype was observed a handful of times. The chain couples TRBV20-1 to TRBJ1-1; no definite D call. Germline CDR1 and CDR2: DFQATT and SNEGSKA (reference sequence). The CDR3 extends over 14 amino acids. V was clipped by 0 bases and J by 2 bases, with 10 bases between them. CDR3 DNA sequence: TGCAGTGCTAGAGACCCGGGCCGCAACACTGAAGCTTTCTTT. Residues: CSARDPGRNTEAFF.

This chain links TRBV20-1 with TRBJ2-7; possibly TRBD2 for D (6 bases). The CDR3 is 16 residues long. CDR1 and CDR2 from the germline V gene are DFQATT and SNEGSKA (reference sequence). V was shortened by 0 bases and J by 2 bases, with 17 bases between the two germline ends. The CDR3 loop is CSARDSLRGTAYEQYF. CDR3 in DNA: TGCAGTGCTAGAGATAGCCTGCGGGGCACAGCCTACGAGCAGTACTTC.